This is a list of T cell receptor beta chains from one sample in a study of beta chain features in type 1 diabetes. Assay: immunoSEQ multiplex PCR; the TCRdb copy retains only in-frame clones and omits some. Found here are 300,000 to 450,000 clones, about 18% of them singletons; the top ten hold 0.035% to 0.055%. The sequencing input was naive CD4+ T cells from blood. Source of these receptors: a woman younger than 30 in good health. The CDR3 runs from the conserved cysteine through the conserved F or W. The order of the fields is D gene, J gene, V gene, CDR3 length, CDR3 protein. D genes are given only for firm matches.

d_call: NA
j_call: TRBJ1-5
v_call: TRBV7-2
cdr3_length: 13
cdr3_aa: CASSREINQPQHF

d_call: NA
j_call: TRBJ2-3
v_call: TRBV6-1
cdr3_length: 11
cdr3_aa: CASHAGDTQYF

d_call: NA
j_call: TRBJ1-2
v_call: TRBV27
cdr3_length: 14
cdr3_aa: CASSPGLVSYGYTF

d_call: NA
j_call: TRBJ2-7
v_call: TRBV25-1
cdr3_length: 13
cdr3_aa: CASSSGLSYEQYF

d_call: NA
j_call: TRBJ2-1
v_call: TRBV11-3
cdr3_length: 13
cdr3_aa: CASSRTSYNEQFF

d_call: TRBD1
j_call: TRBJ1-2
v_call: TRBV7-9
cdr3_length: 15
cdr3_aa: CASSNWDRPNYGYTF

d_call: TRBD2
j_call: TRBJ2-2
v_call: TRBV27
cdr3_length: 17
cdr3_aa: CASNQLGLAENTGELFF

d_call: NA
j_call: TRBJ2-2
v_call: TRBV27
cdr3_length: 16
cdr3_aa: CASSVWGDANTGELFF

d_call: TRBD2
j_call: TRBJ2-7
v_call: TRBV19
cdr3_length: 16
cdr3_aa: CASSSSGTSGKYEQYF

d_call: TRBD1
j_call: TRBJ1-3
v_call: TRBV9
cdr3_length: 16
cdr3_aa: CASSVVGTGIGNTIYF

d_call: NA
j_call: TRBJ2-5
v_call: TRBV7-6
cdr3_length: 16
cdr3_aa: CASSKTIGGGQETQYF

d_call: NA
j_call: TRBJ1-1
v_call: TRBV29-1
cdr3_length: 12
cdr3_aa: CSVERGNTEAFF

d_call: NA
j_call: TRBJ2-5
v_call: TRBV5-1
cdr3_length: 13
cdr3_aa: CASSLLGRETQYF

d_call: NA
j_call: TRBJ1-6
v_call: TRBV5-1
cdr3_length: 13
cdr3_aa: CASSLEQISPLHF

d_call: TRBD2
j_call: TRBJ2-5
v_call: TRBV4-2
cdr3_length: 14
cdr3_aa: CASSQAGRQETQYF

d_call: NA
j_call: TRBJ1-6
v_call: TRBV7-8
cdr3_length: 15
cdr3_aa: CASSYDRIDNSPLHF

d_call: TRBD2
j_call: TRBJ2-1
v_call: TRBV2
cdr3_length: 14
cdr3_aa: CASVKVGGRGEQFF

d_call: NA
j_call: TRBJ1-2
v_call: TRBV29-1
cdr3_length: 14
cdr3_aa: CSVERRTDYYGYTF

d_call: TRBD2
j_call: TRBJ2-7
v_call: TRBV7-9
cdr3_length: 15
cdr3_aa: CASSSRGGSSYEQYF

d_call: NA
j_call: TRBJ2-6
v_call: TRBV2
cdr3_length: 16
cdr3_aa: CASSVGSLSGANVLTF

d_call: TRBD1
j_call: TRBJ2-7
v_call: TRBV15
cdr3_length: 16
cdr3_aa: CATSRSGQLLSYEQYF

d_call: TRBD1
j_call: TRBJ2-7
v_call: TRBV10-3
cdr3_length: 16
cdr3_aa: CATLAPLRTGENEQYF

d_call: NA
j_call: TRBJ2-7
v_call: TRBV7-2
cdr3_length: 14
cdr3_aa: CASSLQDGPYEQYF

d_call: NA
j_call: TRBJ1-2
v_call: TRBV11-2
cdr3_length: 15
cdr3_aa: CASSHRQVSNYGYTF

d_call: NA
j_call: TRBJ1-2
v_call: TRBV9
cdr3_length: 11
cdr3_aa: CASSQNYGYTF

d_call: NA
j_call: TRBJ2-4
v_call: TRBV18
cdr3_length: 14
cdr3_aa: CASSPGGQRDIQYF

d_call: NA
j_call: TRBJ1-2
v_call: TRBV6-5
cdr3_length: 14
cdr3_aa: CASRTQGLGYGYTF

d_call: NA
j_call: TRBJ1-1
v_call: TRBV18
cdr3_length: 14
cdr3_aa: CASSPPPGNTEAFF

d_call: NA
j_call: TRBJ2-7
v_call: TRBV10-2
cdr3_length: 11
cdr3_aa: CAVGEEYEQYF

d_call: TRBD2
j_call: TRBJ2-5
v_call: TRBV9
cdr3_length: 17
cdr3_aa: CASSVPTSGAIQETQYF

d_call: TRBD1
j_call: TRBJ2-3
v_call: TRBV12-5
cdr3_length: 15
cdr3_aa: CASGLSTGATDTQYF

d_call: NA
j_call: TRBJ2-1
v_call: TRBV6-6
cdr3_length: 13
cdr3_aa: CASSRERDGEQFF

d_call: TRBD1
j_call: TRBJ1-2
v_call: TRBV6-5
cdr3_length: 13
cdr3_aa: CASSSRDRVGYTF

d_call: NA
j_call: TRBJ2-2
v_call: TRBV29-1
cdr3_length: 13
cdr3_aa: CSVEAGYTGELFF

d_call: NA
j_call: TRBJ2-1
v_call: TRBV5-1
cdr3_length: 14
cdr3_aa: CASSPGLEYNEQFF

d_call: NA
j_call: TRBJ2-4
v_call: TRBV19
cdr3_length: 14
cdr3_aa: CASSSDRRQNIQYF

d_call: TRBD2
j_call: TRBJ2-5
v_call: TRBV5-4
cdr3_length: 16
cdr3_aa: CASSPGLAGGPETQYF

d_call: TRBD2
j_call: TRBJ2-2
v_call: TRBV11-2
cdr3_length: 16
cdr3_aa: CASRTSGRTNTGELFF

d_call: TRBD2
j_call: TRBJ2-1
v_call: TRBV5-1
cdr3_length: 15
cdr3_aa: CASSPLAGGNNEQFF

d_call: NA
j_call: TRBJ2-1
v_call: TRBV7-9
cdr3_length: 16
cdr3_aa: CASSFSGTLLYNEQFF